The clone carrying this TCR beta chain was observed a few times. Its antigen is not known. Germline lookup yields CDR1 SQVTM and CDR2 ANQGSEA. The CDR3 spans 13 residues. V lost 4 bases and J lost 5; bases outside the gene matches: 6. This entry is derived from a study of naive and memory T cell subsets. Overall study results and limits: A few larger clonotypes appeared in naive repertoires, especially CD8, possibly memory cells re-expressing CD45RA. Clonotypes are single alpha or beta chains, not paired receptors.

CMV status came from CD4+ IFNgamma after overnight CMV lysate stimulation. Four subsets defined by CD45RA and CD27 were sorted after CD3, CD4, CD8 and live/dead staining. Two oligonucleotides, mixed equimolar, formed the beta constant-region primer covering TRBC1 and TRBC2. Ligated cDNA was amplified by four rounds of PCR with nested alpha and beta constant-region primers and SP2. TCRdb used MiXCR to reprocess the UMI-ligation and nested PCR reads, holding one entry per CDR3 protein. The sample lists roughly 99,000 distinct CDR3 sequences, around 10% seen once, with over 0.11% in the top ten. The genes are TRBV29-1 and TRBJ2-3; 7 nucleotides agree with TRBD2. Sequencing was done on a sample of naive CD4+ T cells from blood. The clonotype comes from a human donor in good health. CDR3 coding DNA: TGCAGCGTTGGCGGGAGTAGGGGAGATACGCAGTATTTT. Translated, it gives CSVGGSRGDTQYF.